Following are 5 T cell receptor beta chains from one sample sequenced in a study of T cell responses to AZD1222 COVID-19 vaccine. The table came from immunoSEQ multiplex PCR; TCRdb's copy has only in-frame clones and leaves some out. The profile shows about 44,000 clones, 75% to 85% of them singletons. This specimen was peripheral blood, taken on day 0 of AZD1222 vaccination. The source of these receptors is an adult in good health.

This clone was counted only a few times. V gene TRBV5-4 combines with J gene TRBJ2-1; D not certain. The germline CDR1 and CDR2 sequences are SGHNT and YYREEE (reference sequence). The CDR3 contains 14 residues. Trimming took off 4 bases at V and 3 bases at J, with 11 bases between the two ends. The CDR3 protein is CASSPGHNYNEQFF. The DNA of the CDR3 is TGTGCCAGCAGCCCGGGCCATAACTACAATGAGCAGTTCTTC.

The gene calls are TRBV6-2 or TRBV6-3 and TRBJ1-5; 7 bases agree with TRBD1. Germline V gene sequence: CDR1 MNHEY, CDR2 SVGEGT. There are 17 residues in the CDR3. V gave up 5 bases and J gave up 0 bases; unmatched junction bases: 10. The CDR3 DNA is TGTGCCAGCAGTACGACGTCGGACAGGTCTAGCAATCAGCCCCAGCATTTT. Its translation: CASSTTSDRSSNQPQHF.

This chain links TRBV18 with TRBJ2-1; 7 nucleotides match TRBD1. Germline-derived CDR1 and CDR2 are KGHSH and LQKENI. The CDR3 is 16 amino acids. Trimming took 3 bases from V and 9 from J; bases not matched to a gene: 14. CDR3 loop: CASSPPRDSSNGEQFF. CDR3 nucleotide sequence: TGTGCCAGCTCACCGCCTCGGGACAGCTCAAATGGTGAGCAGTTCTTC.

The chain employs TRBV9 and TRBJ2-3; TRBD2 is a possible D gene (7 bases). Germline V gene data show CDR1 as SGDLS and CDR2 as YYNGEE. The V end was cut by 4 bases, the J end by 0 bases, with 15 bases between. The CDR3 loop spans 16 amino acids. For the CDR3, the DNA is TGTGCCAGCAGCCCATGGACTAGGGGGAGCACAGATACGCAGTATTTT. Its translation: CASSPWTRGSTDTQYF.

This chain links TRBV5-6 with TRBJ2-5; 10 nucleotides match TRBD1. The germline CDR1 and CDR2 sequences are SGHDT and YYEEEE. The CDR3 consists of 14 residues. J gave up 3 bases and V 3 bases, and 2 bases lay outside the gene matches. The chain's CDR3 is CASSWGQGKETQYF. The DNA of the CDR3 is TGTGCCAGCAGCTGGGGACAGGGGAAAGAGACCCAGTACTTC.